Listed below are T cell receptor beta chains from one sample, sequenced in a study of T cells and Merkel cell carcinoma outcomes. Repertoires were generated with immunoSEQ multiplex PCR, while TCRdb's copy carries only in-frame clones and drops some. The data hold 5,000 to 7,000 clones, with about 80% observed a single time. The sequencing sample was made of tumor tissue from Merkel cell carcinoma. The receptor set was obtained from a human donor with Merkel cell carcinoma. CDR3s include the opening cysteine and the closing phenylalanine or tryptophan. The D gene is left open where the match is weak. The listing skips clone size in some rows; elsewhere it reads once, few, many or a size class.

d_gene,abundance,j_gene,v_gene,CDR3aa,CDR3nt
-,-,TRBJ2-7,TRBV10-2,CASTTAYEQYF,TGCGCCAGCACGACGGCCTACGAGCAATACTTC
-,-,TRBJ2-7,TRBV6-5,CASSYTDGSYEQYF,TGTGCCAGCAGTTACACTGACGGTTCCTACGAGCAGTACTTC
-,-,TRBJ1-4,TRBV29-1,CSVDPGVGEKLFF,TGCAGCGTTGACCCAGGGGTGGGGGAAAAACTGTTTTTT
-,-,TRBJ2-7,TRBV6-1,CASSDGHLYEQYF,TGTGCCAGCAGTGATGGACACCTCTACGAGCAGTACTTC
-,-,TRBJ2-3,TRBV27,CASSLTEADTQYF,TGTGCCAGCAGTTTGACGGAGGCAGATACGCAGTATTTT
-,-,TRBJ2-7,TRBV28,CASSSQRPEQYF,TGTGCCAGCAGTTCCCAGCGGCCAGAGCAGTACTTC
TRBD1,-,TRBJ2-5,TRBV5-1,CASSPTPPGQGLWETQYF,TGCGCCAGCAGCCCGACCCCACCGGGACAGGGTCTTTGGGAGACCCAGTACTTC
-,-,TRBJ1-2,TRBV2,CASSAGPGRTNGYTF,TGTGCCAGCAGCGCCGGCCCCGGGAGAACAAATGGCTACACCTTC
-,-,TRBJ2-7,TRBV5-1,CASSSRQDRSYEQYF,TGCGCCAGCAGCTCTCGACAGGATCGCTCCTACGAGCAGTACTTC
TRBD1,few,TRBJ2-7,TRBV18,CASSRDRRANEQYF,TGTGCCAGCTCACGGGACAGACGCGCCAACGAGCAGTACTTC
TRBD1,-,TRBJ1-1,TRBV28,CASEESNRGRGAFF,TGTGCCAGCGAAGAGAGTAACAGGGGGCGTGGGGCTTTCTTT
-,-,TRBJ2-4,TRBV5-4,CASSGVDPNIQYF,TGTGCCAGCAGCGGGGTTGACCCCAACATTCAGTACTTC
-,-,TRBJ1-2,TRBV28,CASSFYREGYTF,TGTGCCAGCAGTTTCTACCGGGAGGGCTACACCTTC
-,-,TRBJ1-1,TRBV6-1,CASSERRGNTEAFF,TGTGCCAGCAGTGAACGCAGGGGGAACACTGAAGCTTTCTTT
-,-,TRBJ1-3,TRBV6-5,CASSSGGSGNTIYF,TGTGCCAGCAGTAGCGGGGGCTCTGGAAACACCATATATTTT
-,-,TRBJ2-2,TRBV28,CASSSRGGGYTGELFF,TGTGCCAGCAGTTCCCGAGGGGGGGGATACACCGGGGAGCTGTTTTTT
TRBD2,few,TRBJ2-1,TRBV4-1,CASSQDSAGSYNEQFF,TGCGCCAGCAGCCAAGACTCAGCGGGGTCCTACAATGAGCAGTTCTTC
TRBD1,-,TRBJ1-5,TRBV28,CASTRTGTSNQPQHF,TGTGCCAGCACCCGGACAGGGACTAGCAATCAGCCCCAGCATTTT
-,-,TRBJ2-1,TRBV19,CASSLGPQLNEQFF,TGTGCCAGTAGTCTGGGACCTCAACTCAATGAGCAGTTCTTC
-,-,TRBJ2-7,TRBV30,CAWREDSAEQYF,TGTGCCTGGAGGGAGGACAGTGCCGAGCAGTACTTC
-,-,TRBJ2-7,TRBV19,CASSKTDRSYEQYF,TGTGCCAGTAGTAAGACGGACAGATCCTACGAGCAGTACTTC
TRBD1,-,TRBJ1-2,TRBV12-5,CASGLGQGSGYTF,TGTGCTAGTGGTCTAGGACAGGGTAGCGGCTACACCTTC
TRBD2,-,TRBJ2-5,TRBV11-2,CASSLGVTSGQETQYF,TGTGCCAGCAGCTTAGGTGTGACTAGCGGCCAAGAGACCCAGTACTTC
TRBD1,-,TRBJ1-2,TRBV28,CASSSPPGGSNYGYTF,TGTGCCAGCAGTTCACCCCCAGGGGGTTCTAACTATGGCTACACCTTC
TRBD2,-,TRBJ2-3,TRBV4-1,CASRLREGSVTDTQYF,TGCGCCAGCCGCCTGAGGGAGGGTAGCGTTACAGATACGCAGTATTTT
-,-,TRBJ1-2,TRBV19,CASSIGQPNYGYTF,TGTGCCAGTAGTATCGGCCAGCCTAACTATGGCTACACCTTC
-,-,TRBJ1-2,TRBV4-1,CASSQGGDYYGYTF,TGCGCCAGCAGCCAAGGTGGGGATTACTATGGCTACACCTTC
TRBD2,-,TRBJ2-7,TRBV5-1,CASSQLGTSGYEQYF,TGCGCCAGCTCGCAGCTTGGGACTAGCGGCTACGAGCAGTACTTC
-,-,TRBJ1-1,TRBV28,CASSLLGVTGAFF,TGTGCCAGCAGTTTATTGGGGGTCACGGGCGCTTTCTTT
TRBD2,-,TRBJ2-5,TRBV6-1,CTSRANSGMEETQYF,TGTACCAGCAGGGCGAATAGCGGGATGGAAGAGACCCAGTACTTC
-,-,TRBJ2-3,TRBV5-8,CASSLERSTDTQYF,TGTGCCAGCAGCTTGGAAAGAAGCACAGATACGCAGTATTTT
-,few,TRBJ2-2,TRBV2,CASSQAGTGELFF,TGTGCCAGCTCCCAAGCAGGGACCGGGGAGCTGTTTTTT
TRBD1,-,TRBJ2-6,TRBV7-8,CASSFHYSGQAYSGANVLTF,TGTGCCAGCAGCTTTCATTATTCGGGACAGGCATACTCTGGGGCCAACGTCCTGACTTTC
-,few,TRBJ2-7,TRBV7-8,CASSDWGEQYF,TGTGCCAGCAGCGACTGGGGCGAGCAGTACTTC
-,-,TRBJ1-6,TRBV2,CASSLSGTFNSPLHF,TGTGCCAGCAGCCTATCCGGGACCTTTAATTCACCCCTCCACTTT
-,-,TRBJ1-1,TRBV6-6,CASRTRQSEAFF,TGTGCCAGCAGAACTAGACAGTCTGAAGCTTTCTTT
-,-,TRBJ1-5,TRBV14,CASSPLPGQPQHF,TGTGCCAGCAGCCCCCTGCCGGGCCAGCCCCAGCATTTT
-,once,TRBJ2-1,TRBV7-8,CASTLTERPEGGIEQFF,TGTGCCAGCACCCTCACCGAAAGACCTGAGGGTGGGATTGAGCAGTTCTTC
-,-,TRBJ2-5,TRBV6-1,CASTPSASKGTQYF,TGTGCCAGCACTCCCTCTGCGTCTAAGGGGACCCAGTACTTC
TRBD2,-,TRBJ2-1,TRBV4-1,CASSQGASGNNEQFF,TGCGCCAGCAGCCAAGGGGCTAGCGGAAACAATGAGCAGTTCTTC
-,-,TRBJ2-3,TRBV6-1,CASSEPQNTQYF,TGTGCCAGCAGTGAACCCCAGAATACGCAGTATTTT
-,-,TRBJ2-3,TRBV5-6,CASSLDRGLRSTDTQYF,TGTGCCAGCAGCTTGGACCGGGGGCTTCGGAGCACAGATACGCAGTATTTT
TRBD1,-,TRBJ1-5,TRBV27,CASSFTGQGNQPQHF,TGTGCCAGCAGTTTCACGGGACAGGGGAATCAGCCCCAGCATTTT
-,-,TRBJ2-4,TRBV28,CASSFQGSLAKNIQYF,TGTGCCAGCAGTTTTCAGGGGTCCTTAGCCAAAAACATTCAGTACTTC
-,few,TRBJ1-5,TRBV2,CAGSGTGQPQHF,TGTGCCGGGTCGGGGACCGGTCAGCCCCAGCATTTT
-,-,TRBJ2-3,TRBV28,CASSLAGAGDTQYF,TGTGCCAGCAGTTTGGCTGGGGCGGGAGATACGCAGTATTTT
TRBD2,-,TRBJ2-7,TRBV7-6,CASSPTTSGPYEQYF,TGTGCCAGCAGCCCAACGACTAGCGGACCCTACGAGCAGTACTTC
TRBD1,-,TRBJ1-5,TRBV5-8,CASSLRQGANQPQHF,TGTGCCAGCAGCTTGAGACAGGGGGCGAATCAGCCCCAGCATTTT
TRBD2,-,TRBJ2-1,TRBV9,CASSETSGNSYNEQFF,TGTGCCAGCAGCGAGACTAGCGGGAACTCCTACAATGAGCAGTTCTTC
-,-,TRBJ2-3,TRBV5-4,CASNSARSHSTDTQYF,TGTGCCAGCAATTCCGCTAGGTCCCATAGCACAGATACGCAGTATTTT
TRBD2,once,TRBJ2-7,TRBV27,CASSLRLAGGPSYEQYF,TGTGCCAGCAGTTTGAGGCTAGCGGGAGGGCCCTCCTACGAGCAGTACTTC
-,-,TRBJ2-7,TRBV2,CASSEAPGWAYEQYF,TGTGCCAGCAGTGAAGCGCCAGGGTGGGCCTACGAGCAGTACTTC
-,-,TRBJ1-2,TRBV28,CASTYGVLQGDGYTF,TGTGCCAGCACCTATGGGGTCCTGCAGGGAGATGGCTACACCTTC
TRBD2,-,TRBJ2-7,TRBV7-9,CASSPRVAGDHSYEQYF,TGTGCCAGCAGCCCCCGGGTAGCGGGAGACCACTCCTACGAGCAGTACTTC
-,few,TRBJ1-5,TRBV28,CASSSSPQHF,TGTGCCAGCAGTTCAAGTCCCCAGCATTTT